The text below deals with one T cell receptor (beta chain). Its target is not known. These data belong to a study of immune evolution from preneoplasia to lung adenocarcinoma. Study in general: HLA loss of heterozygosity: 5.5% to 8.5% AIS, around 16% MIA, more than 25% ADC, none AAH. Study results and caveats: T cell clonality was higher in KRAS-mutant than EGFR-mutant or wild-type nodules.

H&E slides confirmed each diagnosis, reviewed by two pathologists independently. Profiling relied on immunoSEQ multiplex PCR, and the TCRdb table lists in-frame clones only, not all of them. The sample holds several thousand clones, just under 75% seen once. With 3 bases clipped from V and 9 bases from J, the junction kept 5 bases outside the gene matches. The CDR3 spans 14 residues. CDR1 is MDHEN and CDR2 is SYDVKM in the germline V gene. Sequenced sample: FFPE lung adenocarcinoma in situ tissue. The sequence was obtained from an older donor with lung adenocarcinoma. Some clones in this sample may be carry-over from other donors' samples. The chain has TRBV28 and TRBJ2-1; TRBD2 matches 10 bases. The CDR3 loop reads CASSFSSGRSEQFF. CDR3 in DNA: TGTGCCAGCAGTTTTTCTAGCGGGAGAAGTGAGCAGTTCTTC.